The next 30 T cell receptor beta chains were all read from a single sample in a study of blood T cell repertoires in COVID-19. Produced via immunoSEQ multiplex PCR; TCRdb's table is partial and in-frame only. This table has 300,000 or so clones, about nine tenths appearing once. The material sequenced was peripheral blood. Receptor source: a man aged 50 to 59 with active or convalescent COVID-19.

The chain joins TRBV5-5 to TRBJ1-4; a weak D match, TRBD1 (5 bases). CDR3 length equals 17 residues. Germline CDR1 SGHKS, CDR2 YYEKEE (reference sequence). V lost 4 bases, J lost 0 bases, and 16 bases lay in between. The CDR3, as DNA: TGTGCCAGCAGCCTGATTCAGGGAGGGCCAACTAATGAAAAACTGTTTTTT. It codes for CASSLIQGGPTNEKLFF.

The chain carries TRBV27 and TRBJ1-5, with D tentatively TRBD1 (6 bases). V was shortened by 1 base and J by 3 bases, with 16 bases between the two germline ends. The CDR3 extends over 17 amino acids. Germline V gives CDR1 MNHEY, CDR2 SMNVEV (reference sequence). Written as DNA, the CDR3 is TGTGCCAGCAGTTTATTCTCAAAGGACAGTAACAATCAGCCCCAGCATTTT. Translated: CASSLFSKDSNNQPQHF.

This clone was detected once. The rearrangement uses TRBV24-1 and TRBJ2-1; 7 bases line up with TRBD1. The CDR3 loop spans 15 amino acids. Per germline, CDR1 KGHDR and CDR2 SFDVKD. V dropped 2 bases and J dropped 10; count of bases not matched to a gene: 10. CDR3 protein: CATSDCRQGCREQFF. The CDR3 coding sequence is TGTGCCACCAGTGATTGCCGACAGGGATGTAGGGAGCAGTTCTTC.

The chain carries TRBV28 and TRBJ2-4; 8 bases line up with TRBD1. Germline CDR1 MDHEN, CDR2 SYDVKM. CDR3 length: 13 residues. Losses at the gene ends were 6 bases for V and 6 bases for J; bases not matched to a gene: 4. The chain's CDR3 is CASRSTGGNIQYF. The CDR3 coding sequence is TGTGCCAGCAGGTCTACAGGGGGAAACATTCAGTACTTC.

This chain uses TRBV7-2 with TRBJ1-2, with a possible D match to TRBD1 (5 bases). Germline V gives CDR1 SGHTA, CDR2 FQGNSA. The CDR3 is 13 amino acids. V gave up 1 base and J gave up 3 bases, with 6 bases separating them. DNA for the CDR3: TGTGCCAGCAGCTTAGGGGGGGACTATGGCTACACCTTC. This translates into CASSLGGDYGYTF.

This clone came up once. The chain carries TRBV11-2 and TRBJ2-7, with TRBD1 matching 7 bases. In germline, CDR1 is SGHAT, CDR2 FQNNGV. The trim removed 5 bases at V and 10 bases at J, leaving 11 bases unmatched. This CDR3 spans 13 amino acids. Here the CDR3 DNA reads TGTGCCAGCAGCACGGGACAGTACGGGGTCCAGTACTTC. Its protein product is CASSTGQYGVQYF.

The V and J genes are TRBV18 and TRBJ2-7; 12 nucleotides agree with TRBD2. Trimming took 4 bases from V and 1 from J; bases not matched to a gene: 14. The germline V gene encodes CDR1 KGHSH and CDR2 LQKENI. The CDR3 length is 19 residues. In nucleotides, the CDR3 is TGTGCCAGCTCACGCTGGGGACTAGCGGGTAATCCTGTATCCTACGAGCAGTACTTC. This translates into CASSRWGLAGNPVSYEQYF. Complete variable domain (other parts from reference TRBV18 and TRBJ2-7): NAGVMQNPRHLVRRRGQEARLRCSPMKGHSHVYWYRQLPEEGLKFMVYLQKENIIDESGMPKERFSAEFPKEGPSILRIQQVVRGDSAAYFCASSRWGLAGNPVSYEQYFGPGTRLTVT.

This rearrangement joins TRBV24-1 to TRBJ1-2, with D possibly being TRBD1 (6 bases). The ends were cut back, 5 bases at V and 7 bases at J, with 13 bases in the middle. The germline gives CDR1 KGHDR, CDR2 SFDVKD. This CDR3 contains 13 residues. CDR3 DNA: TGTGCCACCAGTGGACGGGGGGGCATTGGCTACACCTTC. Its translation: CATSGRGGIGYTF.

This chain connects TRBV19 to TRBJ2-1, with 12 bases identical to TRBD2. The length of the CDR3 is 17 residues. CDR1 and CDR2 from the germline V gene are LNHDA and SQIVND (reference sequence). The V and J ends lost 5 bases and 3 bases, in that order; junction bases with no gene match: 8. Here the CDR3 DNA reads TGTGCCAGTAGTCGGTCTAGCGGGGGGGCAAACTACAATGAGCAGTTCTTC. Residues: CASSRSSGGANYNEQFF. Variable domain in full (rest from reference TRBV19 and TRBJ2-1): DGGITQSPKYLFRKEGQNVTLSCEQNLNHDAMYWYRQDPGQGLRLIYYSQIVNDFQKGDIAEGYSVSREKKESFPLTVTSAQKNPTAFYLCASSRSSGGANYNEQFFGPGTRLTVL.

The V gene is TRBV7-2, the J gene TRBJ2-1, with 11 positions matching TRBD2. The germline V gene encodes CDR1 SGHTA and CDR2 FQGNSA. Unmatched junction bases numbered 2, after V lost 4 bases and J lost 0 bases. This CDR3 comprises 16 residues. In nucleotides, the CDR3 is TGTGCCAGCAGCTCTAGCGGGGGGAGCTCCTACAATGAGCAGTTCTTC. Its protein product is CASSSSGGSSYNEQFF.

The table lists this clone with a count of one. CDR3 sequence (DNA): TGTGCCACCAGCAGAGATGCGGGACTAGCGAACACCGGGGAGCTGTTTTTT. Translating gives CATSRDAGLANTGELFF. The V gene is TRBV15, the J gene TRBJ2-2; 8 bases line up with TRBD2. CDR3 length: 17 amino acids. The germline V gene encodes CDR1 LNHNV and CDR2 YYDKDF (reference sequence). Germline trimming cut 0 bases from V and 0 bases from J; bases unmatched to any gene: 3.

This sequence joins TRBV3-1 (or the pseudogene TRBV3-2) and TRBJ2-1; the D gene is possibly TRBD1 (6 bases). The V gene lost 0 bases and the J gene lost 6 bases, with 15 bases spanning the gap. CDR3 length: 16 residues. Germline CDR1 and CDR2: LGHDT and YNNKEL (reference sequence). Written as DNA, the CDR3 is TGTGCCAGCAGCCAAGAAAATCAGGGGTACGGCAATGAGCAGTTCTTC. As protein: CASSQENQGYGNEQFF.

As DNA, the CDR3 is TGTGCCAGCAGGACAGGGCGCGTGAACACTGAAGCTTTCTTT. Protein product: CASRTGRVNTEAFF. The chain couples TRBV6-5 to TRBJ1-1; 7 bases match TRBD1. Looked up from germline, CDR1 is MNHEY and CDR2 is SVGAGI. The CDR3 runs to 14 residues. V was pared by 6 bases and J by 0 bases, with 4 bases of the junction left unmatched.

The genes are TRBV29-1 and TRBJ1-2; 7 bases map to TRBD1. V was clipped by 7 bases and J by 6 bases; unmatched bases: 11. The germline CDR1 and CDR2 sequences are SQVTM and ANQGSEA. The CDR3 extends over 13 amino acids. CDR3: CSARDRMSHGYTF. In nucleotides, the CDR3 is TGCAGCGCCCGGGACAGAATGTCACATGGCTACACCTTC.

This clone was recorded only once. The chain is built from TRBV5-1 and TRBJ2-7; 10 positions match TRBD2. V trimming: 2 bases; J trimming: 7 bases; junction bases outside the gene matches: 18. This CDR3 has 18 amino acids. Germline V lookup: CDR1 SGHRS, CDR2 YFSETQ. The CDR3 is CASSFQALTSGTLGEQYF. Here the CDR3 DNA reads TGCGCCAGCAGCTTCCAGGCGCTTACTAGCGGGACGCTTGGAGAGCAGTACTTC.

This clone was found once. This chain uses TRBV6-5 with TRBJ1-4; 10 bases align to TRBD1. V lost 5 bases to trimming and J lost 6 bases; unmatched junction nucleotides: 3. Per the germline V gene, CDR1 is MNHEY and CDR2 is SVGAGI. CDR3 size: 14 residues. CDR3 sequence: CASSRTGGDEKLFF. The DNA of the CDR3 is TGTGCCAGCAGTAGGACAGGGGGAGATGAAAAACTGTTTTTT.

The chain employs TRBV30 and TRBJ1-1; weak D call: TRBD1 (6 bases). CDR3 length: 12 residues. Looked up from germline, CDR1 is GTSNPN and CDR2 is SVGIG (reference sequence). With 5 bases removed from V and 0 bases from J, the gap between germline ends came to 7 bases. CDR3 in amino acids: CAWGQMNTEAFF. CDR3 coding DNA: TGTGCCTGGGGACAGATGAACACTGAAGCTTTCTTT.

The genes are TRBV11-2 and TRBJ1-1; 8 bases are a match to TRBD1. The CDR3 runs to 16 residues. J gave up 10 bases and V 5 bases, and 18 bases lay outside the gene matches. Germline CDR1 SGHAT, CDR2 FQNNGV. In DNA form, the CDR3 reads TGTGCCAGCAGCAGCTTAGGGGTCAACAGGGGGGTGCGAGCTTTCTTT. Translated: CASSSLGVNRGVRAFF.

This chain's CDR3 is CASSYSGSGGTQGYTF. The CDR3 nucleotides are TGTGCCAGCAGTTACTCGGGGTCAGGGGGGACCCAGGGCTACACCTTC. This chain connects TRBV6-5 to TRBJ1-2, with 7 bases aligning to TRBD1. Germline V gene sequence: CDR1 MNHEY, CDR2 SVGAGI. CDR3 length: 16 residues. With V trimmed by 0 bases and J by 8 bases, 12 bases remained unmatched.

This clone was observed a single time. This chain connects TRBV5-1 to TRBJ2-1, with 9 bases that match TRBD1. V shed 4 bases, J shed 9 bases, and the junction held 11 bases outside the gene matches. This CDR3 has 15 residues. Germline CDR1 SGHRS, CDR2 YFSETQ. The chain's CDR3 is CASSLRDREGFEQFF. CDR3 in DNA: TGCGCCAGCAGCCTAAGGGACAGGGAGGGATTTGAGCAGTTCTTC. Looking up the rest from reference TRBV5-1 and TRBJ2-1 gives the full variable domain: KAGVTQTPRYLIKTRGQQVTLSCSPISGHRSVSWYQQTPGQGLQFLFEYFSETQRNKGNFPGRFSGRQFSNSRSEMNVSTLELGDSALYLCASSLRDREGFEQFFGPGTRLTVL.

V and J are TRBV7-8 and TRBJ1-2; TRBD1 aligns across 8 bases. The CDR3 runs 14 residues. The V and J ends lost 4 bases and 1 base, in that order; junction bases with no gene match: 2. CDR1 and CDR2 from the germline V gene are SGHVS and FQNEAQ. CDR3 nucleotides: TGTGCCAGCAGCTGGGACAGGTTTAACTATGGCTACACCTTC. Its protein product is CASSWDRFNYGYTF. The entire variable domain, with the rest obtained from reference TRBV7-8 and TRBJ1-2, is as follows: GAGVSQSPRYKVAKRGQDVALRCDPISGHVSLFWYQQALGQGPEFLTYFQNEAQLDKSGLPSDRFFAERPEGSVSTLKIQRTQQEDSAVYLCASSWDRFNYGYTFGSGTRLTVV.

The CDR3 sequence is CASSFGTGTDTQYF. CDR3 in DNA: TGTGCCAGCAGCTTTGGGACAGGGACAGATACGCAGTATTTT. The chain uses TRBV7-9 and TRBJ2-3; 9 positions match TRBD1. Germline CDR1 is SEHNR and CDR2 is FQNEAQ (reference sequence). Losses at the gene ends were 3 bases for V and 3 bases for J; bases not matched to a gene: 1. The CDR3 is 14 residues long.

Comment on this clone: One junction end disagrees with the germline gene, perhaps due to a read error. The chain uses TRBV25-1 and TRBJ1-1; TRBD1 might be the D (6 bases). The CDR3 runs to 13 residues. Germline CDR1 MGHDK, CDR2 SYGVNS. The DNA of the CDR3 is TGTGCCAGCACTGAACAGGGGAACACTGAAGCTTTCTTT. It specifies CASTEQGNTEAFF.

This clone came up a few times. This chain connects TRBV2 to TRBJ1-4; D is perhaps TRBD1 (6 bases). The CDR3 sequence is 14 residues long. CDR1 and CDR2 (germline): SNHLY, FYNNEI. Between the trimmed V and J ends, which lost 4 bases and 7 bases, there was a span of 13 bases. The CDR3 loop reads CASSGTANSEKLFF. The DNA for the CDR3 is TGTGCCAGCAGTGGGACAGCAAACTCTGAAAAACTGTTTTTT.

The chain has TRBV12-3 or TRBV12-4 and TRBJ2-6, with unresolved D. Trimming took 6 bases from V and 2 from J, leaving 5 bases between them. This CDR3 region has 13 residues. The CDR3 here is CASSSPGANVLTF. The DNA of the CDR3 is TGTGCCAGCAGCTCCCCTGGGGCCAACGTCCTGACTTTC.

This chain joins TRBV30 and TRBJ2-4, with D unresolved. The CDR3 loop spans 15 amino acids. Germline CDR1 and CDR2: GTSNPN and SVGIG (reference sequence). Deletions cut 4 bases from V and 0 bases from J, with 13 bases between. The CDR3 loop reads CAWKVAAIAKNIQYF. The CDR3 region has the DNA TGTGCCTGGAAGGTCGCAGCGATAGCCAAAAACATTCAGTACTTC.

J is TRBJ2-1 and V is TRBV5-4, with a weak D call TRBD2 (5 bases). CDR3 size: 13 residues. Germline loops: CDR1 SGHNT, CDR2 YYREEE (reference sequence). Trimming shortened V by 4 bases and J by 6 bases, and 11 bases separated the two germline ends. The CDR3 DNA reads TGTGCCAGCAGCGGGAGCAAGGTCAATGAGCAGTTCTTC. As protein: CASSGSKVNEQFF.

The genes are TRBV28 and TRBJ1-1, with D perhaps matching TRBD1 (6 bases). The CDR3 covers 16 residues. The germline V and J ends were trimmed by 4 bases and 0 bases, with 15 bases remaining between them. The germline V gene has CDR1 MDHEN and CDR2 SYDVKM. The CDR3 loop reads CASSSGTRGLNTEAFF. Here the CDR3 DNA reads TGTGCCAGCAGTTCCGGGACCAGGGGATTGAACACTGAAGCTTTCTTT.

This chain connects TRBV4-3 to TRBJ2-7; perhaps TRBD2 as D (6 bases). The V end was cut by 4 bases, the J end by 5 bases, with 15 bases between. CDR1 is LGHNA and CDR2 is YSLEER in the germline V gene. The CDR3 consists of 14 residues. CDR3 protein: CASSRDRGNNEQYF. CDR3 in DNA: TGCGCCAGCAGCCGTGACCGGGGGAATAACGAGCAGTACTTC.

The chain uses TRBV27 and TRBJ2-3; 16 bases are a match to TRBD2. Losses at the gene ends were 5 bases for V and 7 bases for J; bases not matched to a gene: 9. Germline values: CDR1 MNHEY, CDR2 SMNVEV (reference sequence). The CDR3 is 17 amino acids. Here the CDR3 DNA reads TGTGCCAGCAGTCTCTCGGGACTAGCGGGAGGGGGAAATACGCAGTATTTT. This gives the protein CASSLSGLAGGGNTQYF.